A single sample is the source of the 20 T cell receptor beta chains below, sequenced in a study of OX40 agonist ivuxolimab in advanced cancers. Method: immunoSEQ multiplex PCR; TCRdb's copy keeps in-frame clones and lacks some. Among 60,000 to 90,000 clones listed, roughly nine tenths were seen once. The sample here was CD4+ or CD8+ T cells sorted from blood, taken in a trial of the OX40 agonist ivuxolimab. The receptors come from an adult with an advanced solid tumor such as melanoma, head and neck, liver or kidney cancer.

This chain uses TRBV4-3 with TRBJ1-2, with a possible D match to TRBD1 (6 bases). CDR1 and CDR2 from the germline V gene are LGHNA and YSLEER. Deletions cut 3 bases from V and 1 base from J, with 6 bases between. The CDR3 is 13 amino acids. CDR3 in DNA: TGCGCCAGCAGCCAGGACAGTAACTATGGCTACACCTTC. Translated, it gives CASSQDSNYGYTF.

J is TRBJ2-4 and V is TRBV6-1; no clear D gene. The CDR3 extends over 16 amino acids. Trimming pared 2 bases from V and 6 bases from J, leaving 17 bases between. Germline V lookup: CDR1 MNHNS, CDR2 SASEGT. The CDR3 coding sequence is TGTGCCAGCAGTGAAAATGGAGCTTTGTTATTAAACATTCAGTACTTC. This gives the protein CASSENGALLLNIQYF.

This sequence joins TRBV5-1 and TRBJ1-5; possible D gene TRBD1, 6 bases. Deletions cut 0 bases from V and 7 bases from J, with 14 bases between. The germline CDR1 and CDR2 sequences are SGHRS and YFSETQ. This CDR3 is 15 amino acids long. The CDR3 DNA is TGCGCCAGCAGCTTGGATGGGGGGGGCCACCAGCCCCAGCATTTT. Translation: CASSLDGGGHQPQHF.

This clone was found once. The chain recombines TRBV27 with TRBJ2-5, with 13 positions matching TRBD2. Trimming cost V 3 bases and J 5 bases; bases outside gene matches: 21. The CDR3 totals 21 residues. CDR1 MNHEY and CDR2 SMNVEV come from the germline V gene (reference sequence). CDR3 nucleotides: TGTGCCAGCAGTTTTTACCCCGGACTAGCGGGAGTAGAGAGAACGCGGGAGACCCAGTACTTC. Its protein product is CASSFYPGLAGVERTRETQYF.

This clone came up once. The chain combines TRBV18 with TRBJ2-7; perhaps TRBD2 as D (5 bases). CDR1 and CDR2 (germline): KGHSH, LQKENI. V lost 2 bases and J 6 bases, leaving 11 bases between the germline ends. The CDR3 runs 13 residues. CDR3 region: CASSPEGMSEQYF. CDR3 coding DNA: TGTGCCAGCTCACCAGAGGGTATGAGCGAGCAGTACTTC.

J is TRBJ1-2 and V is TRBV29-1; D is possibly TRBD1 (6 bases). Germline V gene sequence: CDR1 SQVTM, CDR2 ANQGSEA. Trimming cost V 6 bases and J 7 bases, with 15 bases left between them. CDR3 length equals 12 residues. The DNA of the CDR3 is TGCAGCGTCGATAAAGGGGGGGGTGGCTACACCTTC. It yields the protein CSVDKGGGGYTF.

This clone has just one count. The CDR3: CSVSTSGSTDTQYF. The DNA for the CDR3 is TGCAGCGTATCGACTAGCGGGTCCACAGATACGCAGTATTTT. This chain connects TRBV29-1 to TRBJ2-3; TRBD2 matches 10 bases. The CDR3 loop spans 14 amino acids. Germline loops: CDR1 SQVTM, CDR2 ANQGSEA. V was clipped by 6 bases and J by 2 bases; unmatched bases: 5.

The rearrangement uses TRBV30 and TRBJ1-3; D gene ambiguous. CDR3 size: 13 residues. Germline CDR1 reads GTSNPN; CDR2 reads SVGIG (reference sequence). Deletions cut 3 bases from V and 4 bases from J, with 10 bases between. CDR3 sequence (DNA): TGTGCCTGGAGACAAACTAAAGGAAACACCATATATTTT. It translates to CAWRQTKGNTIYF.

This chain links TRBV18 with TRBJ1-1; D is undetermined. The germline V gene has CDR1 KGHSH and CDR2 LQKENI. The V end lost 0 bases, the J end lost 8 bases, and 13 bases lay between the germline ends. The CDR3 has 14 residues. The CDR3 DNA reads TGTGCCAGCTCACCACCGCTTTGGGCAGGAGAAGCTTTCTTT. Residues: CASSPPLWAGEAFF.

The genes are TRBV5-6 and TRBJ1-1; the D gene is possibly TRBD1 (6 bases). The V and J ends lost 6 bases and 4 bases respectively, with 19 bases between them. CDR3 length equals 15 residues. Germline-derived CDR1 and CDR2 are SGHDT and YYEEEE. The CDR3: CASIRGGGGGTEAFF. The CDR3 DNA sequence: TGTGCCAGCATCCGAGGGGGGGGCGGTGGCACTGAAGCTTTCTTT.

V gene TRBV28 combines with J gene TRBJ2-1; TRBD1 aligns across 8 bases. The germline CDR1 and CDR2 sequences are MDHEN and SYDVKM. The CDR3 is 15 amino acids. V dropped 5 bases and J dropped 6; count of bases not matched to a gene: 9. CDR3 loop: CASSPAGQGANEQFF. CDR3 coding DNA: TGTGCCAGCAGTCCCGCTGGACAGGGTGCCAATGAGCAGTTCTTC.

The chain has TRBV29-1 and TRBJ2-7, with a weak D call TRBD2 (5 bases). CDR1 and CDR2 from the germline V gene are SQVTM and ANQGSEA. V lost 4 bases to trimming and J lost 1 base, with 8 bases between them. The CDR3 runs to 12 residues. CDR3 DNA sequence: TGCAGCGTTGTCGAGGGTTCCTACGAGCAGTACTTC. As protein: CSVVEGSYEQYF.

This chain links TRBV5-1 with TRBJ2-1; 7 positions match TRBD2. V trimming: 4 bases; J trimming: 6 bases; junction bases outside the gene matches: 13. The length of the CDR3 is 16 residues. Germline-derived CDR1 and CDR2 are SGHRS and YFSETQ. The DNA for the CDR3 is TGCGCCAGCAGCCCGGATTTACTAGCGTCGGGCAATGAGCAGTTCTTC. Protein sequence: CASSPDLLASGNEQFF.

The chain couples TRBV7-3 to TRBJ2-3; 7 nucleotides line up with TRBD2. There are 14 residues in the CDR3. Germline V CDR1 and CDR2: SGHTA, FQGTGA. The V gene end was trimmed by 4 bases and the J gene end by 6 bases; junction bases not matched to a gene: 7. As DNA, the CDR3 is TGTGCCAGCAGCTCACTAGCGTCTCGGGATACGCAGTATTTT. It is translated as CASSSLASRDTQYF.

In its sample, this clone was seen once. The chain carries TRBV10-3 and TRBJ2-1; D gene ambiguous. The germline V and J ends were trimmed by 2 bases and 7 bases, with 18 bases remaining between them. The CDR3 is made up of 16 amino acids. CDR1 and CDR2 from the germline V gene are ENHRY and SYGVKD. The CDR3 nucleotides read TGTGCCATCAGTGAGCTCCCGATAGGGATGAGGAATGAGCAGTTCTTC. This translates into CAISELPIGMRNEQFF.

This clone was counted only a few times. The chain has TRBV7-2 and TRBJ1-5, with D hard to call. V was pared by 3 bases and J by 3 bases, with 6 bases between. The CDR3 loop spans 13 amino acids. Germline lookup yields CDR1 SGHTA and CDR2 FQGNSA. CDR3 residues: CASSFAVNQPQHF. DNA for the CDR3: TGTGCCAGCAGCTTCGCAGTCAATCAGCCCCAGCATTTT.

The chain carries TRBV5-1 and TRBJ2-2; no reliable D call. The CDR3 is made up of 13 amino acids. The V end was cut by 0 bases, the J end by 4 bases, with 4 bases between. Germline lookup yields CDR1 SGHRS and CDR2 YFSETQ. CDR3 sequence: CASSLGPTGELFF. CDR3 in DNA: TGCGCCAGCAGCTTGGGCCCCACCGGGGAGCTGTTTTTT.

V is TRBV10-3 and J is TRBJ2-5; D might be TRBD1 (5 bases). V was shortened by 3 bases and J by 5 bases, with 10 bases between the two germline ends. This CDR3 has 13 amino acids. Germline V CDR1 and CDR2: ENHRY, SYGVKD. CDR3 residues: CAISDSPGETQYF. CDR3 nucleotide sequence: TGTGCCATCAGTGACTCCCCAGGGGAGACCCAGTACTTC.

The V and J genes are TRBV5-6 and TRBJ2-1; the D call may be TRBD1 or TRBD2 (5 bases each). V was shortened by 2 bases and J by 15 bases, with 18 bases between the two germline ends. CDR1 is SGHDT, CDR2 YYEEEE, per germline. The CDR3 totals 13 residues. CDR3 region: CASSLGTNAVPFF. The CDR3 DNA reads TGTGCCAGCAGCTTAGGGACCAACGCGGTTCCGTTCTTC.

V is TRBV14 and J is TRBJ2-7; D may be TRBD1 (6 bases). The germline CDR1 and CDR2 sequences are SGHDN and FVKESK. The CDR3 covers 12 residues. Trimming stripped 2 bases from V and 4 bases from J, with 6 bases between. CDR3 sequence: CASSQTGYEQYF. CDR3 nucleotides: TGTGCCAGCAGCCAAACAGGGTACGAGCAGTACTTC. Based on the CDR3 plus reference TRBV14 and TRBJ2-7, the full variable domain is EAGVTQFPSHSVIEKGQTVTLRCDPISGHDNLYWYRRVMGKEIKFLLHFVKESKQDESGMPNNRFLAERTGGTYSTLKVQPAELEDSGVYFCASSQTGYEQYFGPGTRLTVT.